This T cell receptor beta chain was obtained from a study of cytomegalovirus exposure and HLA in healthy donors (dated by TCRdb to 2016 to 2017). Describing the broader study: An earlier analysis of 550 to 700 of the donors reported about 250 Gb of sequence data and 117 million unique TCR beta sequences from about 200 million T cells. Typing coverage differed by locus: A, B, C, DRB1 and DQB1 were typed in about 620-640 donors, DQA1 in about 500, DPA1 in around 610, and DPB1 in around 490. Donor age, sex, ethnicity and CMV serostatus were compiled alongside the repertoire data. To predict cytomegalovirus infection status, the study brought together high-throughput TCR immunosequencing, statistical association of individual TCRs with disease status, and machine learning. An earlier analysis of fewer than 700 of the donors applied high-throughput TCR beta sequencing to assess whether each TCR beta V gene segment acted as functional or pseudogenic. The study profiled the T cell repertoires of some 610 subjects by immunosequencing and related them to cytomegalovirus serostatus. Class I and class II HLA loci were covered by the typing at four-digit resolution. In the later analysis, no new phenotypic data were used to find candidate immune exposures; instead, reliance was placed on TCR beta sequences and their occurrence across donors. A later analysis re-examined previously published TCR beta repertoires from several hundred donors and added high-resolution HLA genotyping to investigate patterns of TCR occurrence. About 300 gigabases of sequencing data and about 92 million unique TCR sequences made up an early release that covered over 550 HLA-typed donors. Besides the first cohort of 500 to 700 subjects, a separate validation cohort made up of 120 different subjects was used. Four to six DR-DQ haplotypes were handled as single units for association and clustering, since linkage in the cohort was strong. The genetic ancestry cluster associated with self-reported Caucasian donors included 70% to 85% of the roughly 390 genotyped donors. Across some 400 genotyped donors of the cohort, an average of approximately 200,000 unique TCR beta nucleotide sequences per donor were sequenced, and about a sixth of those sequences were non-productive. All discovery cohort repertoires had been generated using a single sequencing platform. Genome-wide SNP genotypes for about 65% of the 666 donors were used in a later genetic analysis, which treated that subset as a discovery cohort. The study aimed to test whether signatures of past pathogen exposure could be identified by cataloging public T cell receptors.

To prepare the library, the immunoSEQ multiplex PCR assay was applied. For the multiplex PCR, a mixture combining 60 forward primers for TCR Vbeta segments and 13 reverse primers for TCR Jbeta segments was used. The CDR3 region of rearranged TCR beta genes was amplified from genomic DNA by a multiplex PCR assay. Amplified TCR beta libraries were sequenced as 87-base-pair reads on the Illumina HiSeq System. For the original study's pipeline: A later analysis tallied tens of millions of unique TCR beta chains across the 660 or so repertoires, and around 10 million of those chains were shared by two or more donors. Raw reads were error-corrected and collapsed into unique sequences with a nearest-neighbor algorithm that merged closely related sequences to remove PCR and sequencing errors. To assign V, D and J gene segments, CDR3 sequences were aligned to IMGT reference sequences. For a sequence to be retained, at least a six-nucleotide match to both a V gene segment and a J gene segment was required. A rearrangement counted as productive if the CDR3 had no stop codons and remained in frame with V and J, and every other rearrangement counted as non-productive. CDR3 was defined according to IMGT convention as the region running from the second conserved V-encoded cysteine to the conserved J-encoded phenylalanine. Sequences without an unambiguous match to a single V gene segment were excluded from the earlier analysis of about 630 of the donors. An earlier analysis of 587 of the donors called V segments functional above 56.7% productive rearrangements and segregating when the between-donor standard deviation exceeded 5%. A statistical classification framework was built to diagnose cytomegalovirus status from the catalog of TCR beta chain sequences. A later analysis assigned V and J genes by comparing TCR nucleotide sequences with IMGT/GENE-DB human TR gene sequences. A later analysis assigned CDR3 sequences and most-parsimonious VDJ recombination scenarios with the TCRdist pipeline. A later analysis defined each TCR beta chain by its CDR3 amino acid sequence plus V-gene family, and excluded reads lacking a unique V-gene family. As a way to deal with suspected cross-contamination and a sequencing artifact, a later analysis dropped 450 to 600 nucleotide sequences that were highly shared and had low generation probability. In a later analysis, a clonal expansion index was calculated for each public chain from normalized within-repertoire ranks of inferred template counts. A later analysis computed generation probabilities with a VDJ recombination model fitted to out-of-frame rearrangements, and checked the results against IGoR. Hypergeometric tests were used in a later analysis to score TCR-TCR, TCR-HLA and TCR-CMV co-occurrence, with a repertoire-size bias correction applied to the TCR pairs. False discovery rates were estimated in a later analysis by permuting HLA or CMV assignments 20 times. A later analysis grouped co-occurring TCRs with DBSCAN, adding TCRdist sequence similarity when clustering within HLA-allele-positive subsets. For co-occurrence clustering, repertoires with fewer than 30,000 or more than 120,000 public chains were excluded, along with a handful of repertoires with anomalous nucleotide sharing. TCRdb mirrors the immuneACCESS table, restricted to in-frame sequences. Some clones are absent from its copies; in checked studies, under half trace to an unresolved V gene, and the reason for the others is unknown. D and trimming come from the DNA, and the V and J calls and clone size come from that table. The sample data list tens of thousands of clones, and roughly two thirds of these were observed just once. The top ten hold around 2% of the sample.

Details on this clone: The antigen this receptor binds is unknown. Within one base of it there is no much larger clone, and no base qualities were kept.

V is reduced by 5 bases and J by 2 bases, leaving a spacing of 9 bases between them. CDR1 and CDR2 (MDHEN, SYDVKM) derive from the germline V gene. Measured from the cysteine to the phenylalanine, the CDR3 is 13 residues long. The retained sequence is limited to the CDR3, 39 bases, with the frame set at the first base. The cohort consisted of 600 to 750 healthy bone marrow donors. All cohort members were sampled while nominally healthy, although unrecorded immune exposures were likely present. The donor tested CMV seronegative and was one of the 352 seronegative cohort members. A peripheral blood sample was provided by each donor, and peripheral blood mononuclear cells were used for TCR beta sequencing. The Qiagen DNeasy Blood Extraction Kit was used to extract genomic DNA from the blood cell samples. The investigation overall reported the following: The classifier was reported to diagnose cytomegalovirus status with high specificity and sensitivity in both the original and validation cohorts. When HLA alleles, especially DR and DQ, strongly co-occurred, attributing TCR associations to individual alleles was difficult. Because HLA typing was unavailable for some donors at each locus, only the typed subset was used in association tests. Because the 87-base-pair reads could not distinguish some IMGT-functional V segments, including TRBV6-2 and TRBV6-3, those segments were excluded. A later analysis associated about 17,000 TCR beta sequences with specific HLA alleles at a false discovery rate of 0.05. Only TCR beta chains were sequenced in this cohort, and the absence of alpha or paired-chain data limited detectable features. Most CMV-associated TCR beta chains appeared to be HLA-restricted in a later analysis, and the HLA associations seemed to be driven largely by CMV exposure. Most TCR sequences were observed very rarely across donors, whereas some public TCRs were present in many individuals. In a later analysis, HLA-associated TCR beta chains were found to be more clonally expanded and to have lower generation probabilities than equally common non-associated chains. A further reported finding was that TCR beta sequences accurately predicted the HLA-A and HLA-B alleles for most subjects in the first cohort. Linkage disequilibrium might explain the correlated functional status among segregating V segments, but an unknown experimental factor could not be excluded. In a later analysis, TCR association rates were found to vary across HLA loci, with the most associated TCRs seen for DRB1 alleles and the fewest for HLA-C alleles. A later genetic analysis reported fewer N-insertions in productive TCRs among donors in an Asian-associated ancestry cluster than the roughly 650-donor mean. A few of the identified cytomegalovirus-associated TCR beta chains were confirmed in vitro to be specific for cytomegalovirus antigens. Sequencing depth was assumed to be roughly uniform across donors in the presence/absence analyses, though that assumption may not hold. CMV serostatus was the only immune exposure information available for the cohort. The sequencing pipeline was judged likely to have produced a cluster of highly shared sequence variants as a technical artifact. In an earlier analysis of some 540 of the donors, most TCR beta V segments appeared in productive rearrangements about 87% or about 30% of the time, broadly matching IMGT annotations. The authors suggested that the approach could potentially be extended to other disease states and immunological phenotypes. The study listed approximately 150 TCR beta chains as associated with cytomegalovirus. A later genetic analysis associated a missense DCLRE1C variant with V-gene and J-gene trimming of TCR beta chains, and an independent cohort replicated the association. Several of the top co-occurrence clusters appeared to be linked to parvovirus B19, influenza, CMV and Epstein-Barr virus, according to a later analysis. Seventeen rarely observed V segments, including chromosome 9 orphons, were excluded from the earlier analysis of almost 600 of the donors because counts were too low.

The sample consisted of PBMCs. The clonotype comes from a woman aged 25 to 39 in good health and CMV-seronegative. The sequence is built from TRBV28 and TRBJ2-5, with a weak D call of TRBD1 (6 bases match). The CDR3 here reads CASSIGQQETQYF. The sequenced DNA is TGTGCCAGCAGTATAGGACAGCAAGAGACCCAGTACTTC.